The present T cell receptor beta chain was sequenced within a study of monozygotic twins with inflammatory bowel disease. The authors drew around 2.7 ml of blood from each donor. Every sample had its cDNA made across eight separate reactions. Template-switch reactions added UMIs with a 6-nucleotide sample barcode. TCRdb re-called the 5' RACE reads and gives one entry per CDR3 protein, without DNA. The sample data list approximately 120,000 distinct CDR3 sequences. This TCR derives from a human donor with ulcerative colitis or Crohn's disease, or a healthy co-twin of an affected twin (not recorded which). Sequencing input: blood.

CDR3 amino acids: CSADSYNEQFF. The chain links TRBV29-1 to TRBJ2-1; TCRdb indicates TRBD1, and absent DNA this call remains unverified. This CDR3 comprises 11 residues. Germline V gene sequence: CDR1 SQVTM, CDR2 ANQGSEA.